This paragraph reports one T cell receptor (beta chain). After removal of 4 bases from V and 3 bases from J, the junction contained 4 bases not matched to a gene. The CDR3 covers 15 residues. The V gene's germline CDR1 is SGHRS and CDR2 YFSETQ. This record comes from a study of blood T cell repertoires in COVID-19. The overall study: The United States, Italy and Spain provided the acute and convalescent COVID-19 samples. T cells, B-cell-depleted T cells, or PBMCs supplied cDNA or gDNA.

Per the original methods: Estimates of nucleated cell counts were drawn from the amplification of reference gene primers. Data came from immunoSEQ multiplex PCR; TCRdb stores just in-frame clones and leaves some out. Clone size and V and J calls were adopted from that table, with D and trimming inferred from the DNA. The data contain about 150,000 clones, 75% to 90% of them seen just once; the ten biggest clones take up roughly 4.5%. The TCR originated in a human donor in a cohort sampled during active COVID-19. The chain carries TRBV5-1 and TRBJ2-5; 12 bases are a match to TRBD2. Sample: peripheral blood. This CDR3 is CASSPGLAGKETQYF. The CDR3 DNA is TGCGCCAGCAGCCCCGGACTAGCGGGGAAAGAGACCCAGTACTTC.